The clone carrying this T cell receptor (beta chain) was observed many times. The target antigen is unknown. This sample is drawn from a study of identical twins. Germline-derived CDR1 and CDR2 are MGHRA and YSYEKL. This CDR3 has 12 residues. Study-level findings and limits: Twin-shared out-of-frame alpha sequences were enriched for low generation probability. Insertions ran lower in abundant cord blood beta clonotypes, though not in memory repertoires.

Template switching added a universal primer site, and cDNA bore unique molecular identifiers. One entry per CDR3 protein, called by TCRdb with MiXCR from the 5' RACE reads. The table shows approximately 1.8 million distinct CDR3 sequences, with roughly 35% occurring only once. This chain joins TRBV4-1 and TRBJ2-5, with 7 bases aligning to TRBD1. TRBJ2-7 matches the DNA end more closely, so the J call is doubtful. What was sequenced was cord blood. The sequence came from a newborn girl in good health. Written as DNA, the CDR3 is TGCGCCAGCAGCCAACCAGGGGGCGAGCAGTACTTC. This translates into CASSQPGGEQYF.